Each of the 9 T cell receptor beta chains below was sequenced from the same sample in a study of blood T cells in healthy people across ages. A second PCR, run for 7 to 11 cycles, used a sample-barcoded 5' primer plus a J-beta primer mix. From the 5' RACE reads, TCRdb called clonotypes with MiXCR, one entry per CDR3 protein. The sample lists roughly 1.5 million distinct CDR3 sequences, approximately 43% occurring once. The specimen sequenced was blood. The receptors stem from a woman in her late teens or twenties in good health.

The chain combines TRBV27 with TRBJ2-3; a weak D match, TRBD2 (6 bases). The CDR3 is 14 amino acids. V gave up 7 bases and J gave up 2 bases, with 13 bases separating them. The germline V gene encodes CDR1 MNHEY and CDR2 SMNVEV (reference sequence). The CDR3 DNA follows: TGTGCCAGCAAAACGGGAGCCTCCACAGATACGCAGTATTTT. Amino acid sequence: CASKTGASTDTQYF.

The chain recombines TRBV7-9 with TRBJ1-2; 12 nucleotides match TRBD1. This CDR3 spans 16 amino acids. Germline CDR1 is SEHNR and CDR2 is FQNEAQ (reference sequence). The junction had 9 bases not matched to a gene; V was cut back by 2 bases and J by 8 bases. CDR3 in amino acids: CASSLTYRDRGRGYTF. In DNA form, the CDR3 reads TGTGCCAGCAGCTTAACTTACCGGGACAGGGGGCGAGGCTACACCTTC.

CDR3 bases: TGTGCCAGCAAAGCCCGTAAGAGGGAGGGCCGATACAATGAGCAGTTCTTC. This codes for CASKARKREGRYNEQFF. The gene calls are TRBV25-1 and TRBJ2-1; 7 bases line up with TRBD2. The length of the CDR3 is 17 residues. Germline loops: CDR1 MGHDK, CDR2 SYGVNS. Trimming took 7 bases from V and 4 from J; bases not matched to a gene: 16.

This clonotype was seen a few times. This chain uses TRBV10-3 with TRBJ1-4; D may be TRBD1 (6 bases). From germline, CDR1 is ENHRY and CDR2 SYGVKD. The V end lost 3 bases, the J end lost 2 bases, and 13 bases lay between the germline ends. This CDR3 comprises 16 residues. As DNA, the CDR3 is TGTGCCATCAGTGAAAACGGACAGCTCACTAATGAAAAACTGTTTTTT. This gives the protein CAISENGQLTNEKLFF.

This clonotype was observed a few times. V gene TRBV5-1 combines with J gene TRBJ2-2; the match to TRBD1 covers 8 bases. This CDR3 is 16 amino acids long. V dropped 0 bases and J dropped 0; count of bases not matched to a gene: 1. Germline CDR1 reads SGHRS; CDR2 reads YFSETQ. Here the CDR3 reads CASSLETGANTGELFF. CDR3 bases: TGCGCCAGCAGCTTGGAGACAGGGGCGAACACCGGGGAGCTGTTTTTT.

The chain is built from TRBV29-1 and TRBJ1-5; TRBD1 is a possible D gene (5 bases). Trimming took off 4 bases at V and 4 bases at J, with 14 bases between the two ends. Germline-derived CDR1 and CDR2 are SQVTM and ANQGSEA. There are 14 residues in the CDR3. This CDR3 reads CSVGDRVTNQPQHF. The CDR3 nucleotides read TGCAGCGTTGGGGACCGAGTGACTAATCAGCCCCAGCATTTT.

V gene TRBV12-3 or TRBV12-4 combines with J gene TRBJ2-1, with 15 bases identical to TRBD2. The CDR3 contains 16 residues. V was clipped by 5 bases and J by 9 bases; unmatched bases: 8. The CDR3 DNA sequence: TGTGCCAGCAGTCGGGGGACTAGCGGGAGGTTGGGTGAGCAGTTCTTC. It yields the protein CASSRGTSGRLGEQFF.

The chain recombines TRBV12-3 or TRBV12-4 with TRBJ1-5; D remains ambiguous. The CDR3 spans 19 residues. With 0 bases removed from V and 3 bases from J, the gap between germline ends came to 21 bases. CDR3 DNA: TGTGCCAGCAGTTTAGCTGGGTTTGGAACCCTAGGGCTCAATCAGCCCCAGCATTTT. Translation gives CASSLAGFGTLGLNQPQHF.

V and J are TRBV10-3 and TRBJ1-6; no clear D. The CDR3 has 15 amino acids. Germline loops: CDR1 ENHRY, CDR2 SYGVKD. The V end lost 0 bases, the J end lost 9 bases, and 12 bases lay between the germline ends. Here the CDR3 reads CAISESAQPRSPLHF. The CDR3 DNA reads TGTGCCATCAGTGAGTCAGCACAGCCGCGTTCACCCCTCCACTTT.